Listed below are T cell receptor beta chains from one sample, sequenced in a study of blood T cell repertoires in COVID-19. This table comes from immunoSEQ multiplex PCR, and its TCRdb copy is limited to in-frame clones, with some not included. The sample carries 50,000 to 65,000 clones, about four fifths recorded once. Sequences were obtained from peripheral blood. These receptors were obtained from a man aged 55 to 70 with COVID-19, enrolled during active disease. Both conserved end residues are trimmed from each CDR3. Fields, in order: V gene, clone size, J gene, D gene, CDR3 protein. A D gene is named only where the DNA matches it firmly. The size of a clone is reported for some rows only, either as once, few or many, or as a class for expanded clones.

v_call: TRBV2
clone_size: .
j_call: TRBJ2-7
d_call: .
cdr3_aa: ASSRTDEQY

v_call: TRBV4-1
clone_size: .
j_call: TRBJ2-3
d_call: .
cdr3_aa: ASSQDWLGIGTQY

v_call: TRBV5-6
clone_size: once
j_call: TRBJ1-2
d_call: .
cdr3_aa: ASSLEGPGHGYT

v_call: TRBV10-1
clone_size: .
j_call: TRBJ2-3
d_call: .
cdr3_aa: ASSDEGIGTDTQY

v_call: TRBV29-1
clone_size: .
j_call: TRBJ2-1
d_call: .
cdr3_aa: SVEPYNEQF

v_call: TRBV6-5
clone_size: .
j_call: TRBJ1-1
d_call: TRBD1
cdr3_aa: ASIRQGGLNTEAF

v_call: TRBV10-1
clone_size: .
j_call: TRBJ2-3
d_call: .
cdr3_aa: ASSGGSDTQY

v_call: TRBV2
clone_size: .
j_call: TRBJ1-2
d_call: TRBD1
cdr3_aa: ASSSFRGEYGYT

v_call: TRBV4-2
clone_size: .
j_call: TRBJ2-5
d_call: .
cdr3_aa: ASSQDRGGQETQY

v_call: TRBV6-6
clone_size: .
j_call: TRBJ2-7
d_call: .
cdr3_aa: ASGEGQSYEQY

v_call: TRBV10-3
clone_size: .
j_call: TRBJ2-1
d_call: TRBD2
cdr3_aa: AISESAGGLNEQF

v_call: TRBV2
clone_size: .
j_call: TRBJ2-3
d_call: TRBD2
cdr3_aa: ASSASGSTDTQY

v_call: TRBV29-1
clone_size: .
j_call: TRBJ1-4
d_call: TRBD1
cdr3_aa: SVTGTGFEKLF

v_call: TRBV21-1
clone_size: few
j_call: TRBJ1-6
d_call: .
cdr3_aa: ASSKDQTDNSPLH

v_call: TRBV5-1
clone_size: .
j_call: TRBJ2-1
d_call: .
cdr3_aa: ASSLEEYNEQF

v_call: TRBV27
clone_size: once
j_call: TRBJ1-1
d_call: .
cdr3_aa: ASSLSLDSSYTEAF

v_call: TRBV5-4
clone_size: once
j_call: TRBJ2-1
d_call: TRBD1
cdr3_aa: ASSFRDRGAHEQF

v_call: TRBV28
clone_size: .
j_call: TRBJ1-2
d_call: TRBD1
cdr3_aa: ASSSTGTGGAIYGYT

v_call: TRBV5-1
clone_size: .
j_call: TRBJ2-1
d_call: .
cdr3_aa: ASSLAWAGNEQF

v_call: TRBV19
clone_size: .
j_call: TRBJ1-2
d_call: .
cdr3_aa: ASSILGHDYGYT

v_call: TRBV7-3
clone_size: .
j_call: TRBJ2-7
d_call: .
cdr3_aa: ASSPRGGPYEQY

v_call: TRBV24-1
clone_size: .
j_call: TRBJ1-1
d_call: .
cdr3_aa: ATSDSGGKVTEAF

v_call: TRBV30
clone_size: .
j_call: TRBJ1-4
d_call: TRBD1
cdr3_aa: AWSRGQGAEKLF

v_call: TRBV7-3
clone_size: .
j_call: TRBJ1-1
d_call: TRBD1
cdr3_aa: ASSSQGADTEAF

v_call: TRBV12-3/TRBV12-4
clone_size: .
j_call: TRBJ1-1
d_call: .
cdr3_aa: ASSFSYTEAF

v_call: TRBV6-1
clone_size: few
j_call: TRBJ1-2
d_call: .
cdr3_aa: ASSDGAGNYGYT

v_call: TRBV11-2
clone_size: .
j_call: TRBJ1-1
d_call: .
cdr3_aa: ASSLPGQPTTEAF

v_call: TRBV5-4
clone_size: .
j_call: TRBJ1-4
d_call: .
cdr3_aa: ASSPDRLREKLF

v_call: TRBV2
clone_size: .
j_call: TRBJ1-6
d_call: .
cdr3_aa: ASSGGNVLSPLH

v_call: TRBV7-6
clone_size: .
j_call: TRBJ1-2
d_call: .
cdr3_aa: ASSFVESTNYGYT

v_call: TRBV2
clone_size: few
j_call: TRBJ2-5
d_call: .
cdr3_aa: ASRQGQETQY

v_call: TRBV18
clone_size: .
j_call: TRBJ1-2
d_call: TRBD1
cdr3_aa: ASSPDIGGAGGYT

v_call: TRBV6-5
clone_size: .
j_call: TRBJ2-7
d_call: TRBD2
cdr3_aa: ASSYGGETSYEQY

v_call: TRBV27
clone_size: .
j_call: TRBJ1-2
d_call: .
cdr3_aa: ASSPHLTGSYGYT

v_call: TRBV1
clone_size: few
j_call: TRBJ2-7
d_call: .
cdr3_aa: TSSQSSGSRYEQY